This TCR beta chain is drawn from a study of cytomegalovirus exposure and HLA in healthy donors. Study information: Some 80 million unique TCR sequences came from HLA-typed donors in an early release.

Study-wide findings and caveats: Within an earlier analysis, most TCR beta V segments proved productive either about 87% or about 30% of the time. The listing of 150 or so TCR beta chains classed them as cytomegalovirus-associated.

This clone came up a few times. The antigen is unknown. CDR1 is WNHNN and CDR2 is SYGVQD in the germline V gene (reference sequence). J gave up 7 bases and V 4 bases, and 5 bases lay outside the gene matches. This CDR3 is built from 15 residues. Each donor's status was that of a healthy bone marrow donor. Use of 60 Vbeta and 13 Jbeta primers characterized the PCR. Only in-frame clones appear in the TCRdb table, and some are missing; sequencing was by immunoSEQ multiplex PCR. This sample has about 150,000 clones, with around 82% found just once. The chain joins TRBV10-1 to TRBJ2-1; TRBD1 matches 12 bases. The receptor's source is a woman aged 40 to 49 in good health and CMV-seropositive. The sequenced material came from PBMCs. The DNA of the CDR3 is TGCGCCAGCAGTGTTGTGGGACAGGGGGCAAATGAGCAGTTCTTC. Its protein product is CASSVVGQGANEQFF.